The TCR beta chain described here comes from a study of control samples from healthy donors and cancer patients. The CDR3 spans 19 residues. Trimming at V came to 1 base and at J to 0 bases, leaving 10 bases not matched to a gene. Germline loops: CDR1 LGHNA, CDR2 YNFKEQ. The data were produced by immunoSEQ multiplex PCR, yet TCRdb's version contains in-frame clones alone and is incomplete. The sample consists of some 64,000 clones, around 87% of them appearing once. The sample consisted of PBMCs. The source is a woman aged 50 to 60 with head and neck cancer. The chain links TRBV4-2 to TRBJ2-4; 9 bases match TRBD2. The CDR3, as DNA: TGTGCCAGCAGCCAAGGTCAAGCGGGGGGACCACTAGCCAAAAACATTCAGTACTTC. This sequence encodes CASSQGQAGGPLAKNIQYF.